Below, one T cell receptor beta chain is given with its context. No antigen is known for it. This CDR3 is built from 15 residues. Trimming pared 2 bases from V and 4 bases from J, leaving 13 bases between. Germline loops: CDR1 SGHNT, CDR2 YYREEE (reference sequence). Unexposed donor CD4+ T cells date from about 2010-2019, before the COVID-19 pandemic. CD4+ T cells were isolated from the cells after 10 days of culture. As cell numbers allowed, unexposed-donor CD4+ T cells faced SARS-CoV-2 S/N and four cold-coronavirus spikes. This specimen comes from a study of CD4 T cells in relation to SARS-CoV-2 and coronaviruses. The overall study: PBMCs were cultured with antigen for roughly nine days before TCR beta sequencing. No peptide or an HIV-1 Nef peptide pool served as negative control.

Broader study findings: About 65% of donors had memory CD4+ clonotypes crossrecognizing SARS-CoV-2 and common cold coronavirus spike.

TCRdb's copy holds only in-frame clones and misses some; the assay was immunoSEQ multiplex PCR. The table records 20,000 to 25,000 clones, about 79% of them present only once. The V call is TRBV5-4, the J call TRBJ2-1, with D perhaps TRBD2 (5 bases). The receptor was derived from a human donor in good health. The sequenced material came from CD4+ T cells from PBMCs, cultured in vitro. DNA for the CDR3: TGTGCCAGCAGCTTAGGGCGGGCAAGATACAATGAGCAGTTCTTC. It translates to CASSLGRARYNEQFF.